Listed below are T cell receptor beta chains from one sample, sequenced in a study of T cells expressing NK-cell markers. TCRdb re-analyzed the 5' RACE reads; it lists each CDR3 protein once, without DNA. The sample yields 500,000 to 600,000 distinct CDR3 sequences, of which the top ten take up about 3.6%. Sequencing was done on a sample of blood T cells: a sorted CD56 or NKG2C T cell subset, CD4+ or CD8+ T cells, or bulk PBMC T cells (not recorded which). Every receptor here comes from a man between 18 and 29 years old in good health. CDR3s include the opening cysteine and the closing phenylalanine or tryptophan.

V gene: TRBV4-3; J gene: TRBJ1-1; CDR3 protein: CASSQSSMNTEAFF
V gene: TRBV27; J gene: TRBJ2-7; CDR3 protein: CASTRLAGAWEQYF
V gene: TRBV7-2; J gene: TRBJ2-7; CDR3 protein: CASSLRGTTTYEQYF
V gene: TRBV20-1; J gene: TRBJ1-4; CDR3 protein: CSARNRGGNEKLFF
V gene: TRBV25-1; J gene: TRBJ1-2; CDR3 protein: CASSDEGTRSYGYTF
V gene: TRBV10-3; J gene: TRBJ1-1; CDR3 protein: CAINTPGTGRTEAFF
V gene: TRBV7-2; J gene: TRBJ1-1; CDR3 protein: CASSRTGVNTEAFF
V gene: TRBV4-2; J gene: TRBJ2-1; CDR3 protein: CASSGLAGFNEQFF
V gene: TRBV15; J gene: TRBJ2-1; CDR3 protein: CATSRGGSSGSADNEQFF
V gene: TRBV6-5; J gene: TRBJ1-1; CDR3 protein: CASSSLLTGDGNTEAFF
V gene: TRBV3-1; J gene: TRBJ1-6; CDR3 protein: CASSPVRTDSPLHF
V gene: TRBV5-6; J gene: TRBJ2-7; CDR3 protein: CASSLSGNTYEQYF
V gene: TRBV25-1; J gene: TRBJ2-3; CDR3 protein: CASRTSGRPETQYF
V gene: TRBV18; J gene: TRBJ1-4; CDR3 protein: CASSRRQELQEKLFF
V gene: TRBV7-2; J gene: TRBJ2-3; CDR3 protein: CASRARGSGADTQYF
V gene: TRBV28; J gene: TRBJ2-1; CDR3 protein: CASSQSGTNNEQFF
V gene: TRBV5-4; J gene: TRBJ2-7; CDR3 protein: CASSNGGVYEQYF
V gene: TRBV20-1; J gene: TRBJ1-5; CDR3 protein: CSARDRLKNQPQHF
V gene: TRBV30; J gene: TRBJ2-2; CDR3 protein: CAWSVSPYKGELFF
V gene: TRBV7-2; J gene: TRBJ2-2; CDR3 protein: CASSRRQENTGELFF
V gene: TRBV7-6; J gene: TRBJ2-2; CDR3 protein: CASSLYARQTGELFF
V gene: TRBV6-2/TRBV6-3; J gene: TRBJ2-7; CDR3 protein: CATTKRGLSYEQYF
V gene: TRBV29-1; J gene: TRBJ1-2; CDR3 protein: CSVERGINYGYTF
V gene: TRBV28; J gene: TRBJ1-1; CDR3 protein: CASSLQFTAGSEAFF
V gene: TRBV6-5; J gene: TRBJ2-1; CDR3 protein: CASSRRPGNNEQFF
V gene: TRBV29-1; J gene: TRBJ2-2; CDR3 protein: CSVYESLELFF
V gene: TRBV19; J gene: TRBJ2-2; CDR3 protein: CASSIERGRTGELFF
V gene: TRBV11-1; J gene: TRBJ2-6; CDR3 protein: CASSLTGRGATGANVLTF
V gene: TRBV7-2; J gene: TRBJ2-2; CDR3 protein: CASSLVVLTGELFF
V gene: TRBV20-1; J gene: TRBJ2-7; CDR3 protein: CSARDDRTYEQYF
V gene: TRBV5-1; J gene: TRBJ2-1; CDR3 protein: CASSPGTTLEQFF
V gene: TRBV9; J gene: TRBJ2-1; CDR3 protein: CASSVVPSGRDEQFF
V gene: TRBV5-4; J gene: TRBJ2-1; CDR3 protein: CASSREGFSVEQFF
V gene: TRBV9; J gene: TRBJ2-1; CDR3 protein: CASSADFTVGQFF
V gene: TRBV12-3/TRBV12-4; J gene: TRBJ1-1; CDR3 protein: CASKNRVLGTEAFF
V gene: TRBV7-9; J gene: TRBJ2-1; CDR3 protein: CASSQTRDNEQFF
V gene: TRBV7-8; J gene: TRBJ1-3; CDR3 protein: CASKPRVEGNTIYF
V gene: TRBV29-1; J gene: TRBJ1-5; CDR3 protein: CSAQKNSNQPQHF
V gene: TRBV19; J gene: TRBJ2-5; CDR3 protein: CASTGVDLETQYF
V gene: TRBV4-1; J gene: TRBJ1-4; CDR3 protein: CASSPRDRGTNEKLFF
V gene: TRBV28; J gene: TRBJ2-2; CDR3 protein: CASRSQIVPGELFF
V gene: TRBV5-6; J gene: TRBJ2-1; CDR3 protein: CASSGSHNEQFF
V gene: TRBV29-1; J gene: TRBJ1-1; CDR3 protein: CSVEKGGGVYEAFF
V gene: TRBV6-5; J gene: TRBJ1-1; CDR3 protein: CASSYSGGRGTEAFF
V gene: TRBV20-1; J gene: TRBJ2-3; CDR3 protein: CSATNQGTSADTQYF
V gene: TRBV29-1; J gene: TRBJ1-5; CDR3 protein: CSVEGDRNQPQHF
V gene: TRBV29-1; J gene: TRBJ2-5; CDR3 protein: CSVNRGYQETQYF
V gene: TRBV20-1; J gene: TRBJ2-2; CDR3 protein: CSGTGASNTGELFF
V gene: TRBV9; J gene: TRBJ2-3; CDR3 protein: CASSVRSITDTQYF